This T cell receptor (beta chain) was found in a study of CXCR4 blockade with PD-1 therapy in pancreatic cancer (dated by TCRdb to the late 2010s). About the study as a whole: The study analyzed resected pancreatic ductal adenocarcinoma using both multiplex immunohistochemistry and TCRbeta immunosequencing, alongside ex vivo slice culture that tested PD-1 and CXCR4 blockade. To assess intratumoral heterogeneity, two geographically distinct regions from each of five or six tumors were TCR-sequenced. Summary of the overall study and its limitations: A strong correlation was found between the frequency of an amino acid clone and the number of distinct nucleotide rearrangements encoding that clone, which suggests convergent selection driven by common tumor antigens. Because only TCRbeta chains were sequenced, true antigen-specificity overlap among the convergent dominant clones remained unconfirmed, awaiting paired alpha-beta single-cell sequencing. Although tumors showed clonal expansion, with a mean productive clonality of 0.14 compared with 0.05 in healthy blood, clonality was not correlated with survival.

The CDR3 goes from the cysteine to the phenylalanine over 13 residues. The kept DNA is CDR3 alone, 39 bases in frame from the first base. The junction carries 12 bases between V and J, which are trimmed by 4 bases and 5 bases respectively. According to the germline V gene, CDR1 reads SGDLS and CDR2 reads YYNGEE. TCRbeta CDR3 regions were immunosequenced from extracted DNA using the immunoSEQ Assay at Adaptive Biotechnologies. The source study handled its data this way. To measure the absolute abundance of each unique TCRbeta CDR3, the sequences were collapsed and filtered. Clonality, calculated using only productive in-frame rearrangements, was defined as 1 minus Pielou's evenness. Regional overlap was measured by following the top 100 nucleotide rearrangements across paired samples, and the Morisita index was used to compare paired samples with unrelated samples. The immunoSEQ Rearrangement Details tool was used to assess whether nucleotide rearrangements converged onto identical amino acid sequences. What TCRdb holds here is the immuneACCESS table cut down to in-frame rearrangements. Part of the clones is not present; checked against another copy, under half of the missing clones reflect an unresolved V gene, and the others are unexplained. From that table come the V and J calls and clone size; the DNA was used to work out D and trimming. Counted in this sample were roughly 1,500 clones; 35% to 45% of them appeared once. 15% to 20% of the sample is held by the ten biggest clonotypes.

None of the patients whose archived tumor blocks were used had received neoadjuvant therapy prior to resection. In the preserved-tissue arm, the study used over 28 surgical resection samples taken from 25 or so pancreatic ductal adenocarcinoma patients who had not previously been treated. DNA for the resection arm was extracted from ten 5-micron curls of FFPE tumor lying next to the multiplex immunohistochemistry slide. This clone was seen only a few times. The antigen it recognizes is unknown. Base quality data are lacking; no much larger clone is found one base away. Sequences were obtained from tumor tissue. This clonotype was obtained from a human donor with pancreatic ductal adenocarcinoma. The rearranged segments are TRBV9 and TRBJ1-1, and the D gene may be TRBD1, 5 bases matching. The nucleotides are TGTGCCAGCAGCCCCGCGGGGGAAACTGAAGCTTTCTTT. Its protein product is CASSPAGETEAFF.